A selection of T cell receptor beta chains follows, all from one sample in a study of human T cells and chemical hapten exposure. MiXCR, run by TCRdb on the RACE reads, gives a single entry per CDR3 protein. This table has over 12,000 distinct CDR3 sequences, around 17% appearing once. The source was whole blood, collected in connection with sensitization to the hapten diphenylcyclopropenone (DPC). The receptors here all came from a woman younger than 45 with alopecia areata. Some clones in this sample may be carry-over from other donors' samples. CDR3s include the opening cysteine and the closing phenylalanine or tryptophan. Each record gives: clone size, V gene, D gene, J gene, CDR3 DNA, CDR3 protein. The D gene is left open where the match is weak. Clone sizes are given selectively: once, few, many, or a class where the clone is expanded.

few	TRBV6-5	.	TRBJ2-5	TGTGCCAGCAGTTACTCGATAGGGGAGACCCAGTACTTC	CASSYSIGETQYF
many	TRBV7-9	.	TRBJ1-2	TGTGCCAGCAGCTTAGTCCCAGGGAACGAGTATGGCTACACCTTC	CASSLVPGNEYGYTF
many	TRBV10-2	.	TRBJ2-1	TGCGCCAGCAGGGACTTGGGGCATGAGCAGTTCTTC	CASRDLGHEQFF
.	TRBV29-1	.	TRBJ1-1	TGCAGCGTTTGGGGGCAGATGAACACTGAAGCTTTCTTT	CSVWGQMNTEAFF
many	TRBV6-5	TRBD2	TRBJ2-1	TGTGCCAGCAGTTCGAACCCGGGACTAGCGGGAGTAAACAATGAGCAGTTCTTC	CASSSNPGLAGVNNEQFF
many	TRBV6-6	TRBD1	TRBJ1-6	TGTGCCAGCAGTTACACGCCCGGACAGGGGGACTCCTATAATTCACCCCTCCACTTT	CASSYTPGQGDSYNSPLHF
.	TRBV15	TRBD1	TRBJ1-2	TGTGCCACCAGCAGAGATGGGACAGCAGGTGGCTACACCTTC	CATSRDGTAGGYTF
few	TRBV10-3	TRBD1	TRBJ1-5	TGTGCCATCTCGGAGGGACAGGCGTTTAATCAGCCCCAGCATTTT	CAISEGQAFNQPQHF
medium-sized	TRBV20-1	.	TRBJ1-1	TGCAGTGCTAGGTGGGACGTGGGAAATGACGCTTTCTTT	CSARWDVGNDAFF
many	TRBV24-1	.	TRBJ2-1	TGTGCCACCAGTGCTGTTCGGGTCAATGAGCAGTTCTTC	CATSAVRVNEQFF
many	TRBV20-1	.	TRBJ1-5	TGCAGTGCTAGAGTTACAGCATTTAGCAATCAGCCCCAGCATTTT	CSARVTAFSNQPQHF
.	TRBV4-3	.	TRBJ2-7	TGCGCCAGCAGCCAAGATATGAAGCAGGGCTCCTACGAGCAGTACTTC	CASSQDMKQGSYEQYF
many	TRBV4-1	.	TRBJ2-2	TGCGCCAGCAGCCAAGATCAGGTCGGGGAGCTGTTTTTT	CASSQDQVGELFF
.	TRBV11-2	TRBD1	TRBJ2-1	TGTGCCAGCAGTCACTATGTAGGGCCGGGACAGGGTGTAAATGAGCAGTTCTTC	CASSHYVGPGQGVNEQFF
many	TRBV27	.	TRBJ2-1	TGTGCCAGCCAGAGGCCCGGTTGGGTGGATGAGCAGTTCTTC	CASQRPGWVDEQFF
.	TRBV10-3	TRBD2	TRBJ2-5	TGTGCCATCACCCCCATAGCGGGGGAGACCCAGTACTTC	CAITPIAGETQYF
medium-sized	TRBV28	.	TRBJ1-4	TGTGCCAGCGTCGCAACTAATGAAAAACTGTTTTTT	CASVATNEKLFF
few	TRBV6-2/TRBV6-3	.	TRBJ2-7	TGTGCCAGCAGACATCGGTCCTACGAGCAGTACTTC	CASRHRSYEQYF
medium-sized	TRBV20-1	.	TRBJ1-2	TGCAGTGCTAGTCAACTTGGCTACACCTTC	CSASQLGYTF
few	TRBV28	TRBD2	TRBJ2-4	TGTGCCAGCAGTTTCCCCACTTTTCTAGCGGGAGCCCGAAACATTCAGTACTTC	CASSFPTFLAGARNIQYF
many	TRBV12-3/TRBV12-4	TRBD1	TRBJ1-2	TGTGCCAGCAAAATACAGGGGTACTATGGCTACACCTTC	CASKIQGYYGYTF
medium-sized	TRBV11-2	TRBD1	TRBJ1-2	TGTGCCAGCAGCTTAGATCCCGGACAGGGGAGGAACTATGGCTACACCTTC	CASSLDPGQGRNYGYTF
.	TRBV5-1	.	TRBJ2-7	TGCGCCAGCAGCCCAAACGCGGCAAGCTACGAGCAGTACTTC	CASSPNAASYEQYF
.	TRBV7-8	.	TRBJ2-3	TGTGCCAGCAGCCCGAAAGATACGCAGTATTTT	CASSPKDTQYF
many	TRBV4-2	.	TRBJ2-1	TGTGCCAGCAGCCAAGGTCCGGGGTCCAACAATGAGCAGTTCTTC	CASSQGPGSNNEQFF
many	TRBV5-3	.	TRBJ2-5	TGTGCCAGAAGCTTTTTATCCCGGGAGCAGCAAGGTACTAGTCTCCGGGAGACCCAGTACTTC	CARSFLSREQQGTSLRETQYF
few	TRBV2	TRBD2	TRBJ2-2	TGTGCCAGCAGAAAAGCGGGGCTGGACACCGGGGAGCTGTTTTTT	CASRKAGLDTGELFF
many	TRBV28	TRBD1	TRBJ2-2	TGTGCCAGCAGTGGACAGGGGAAGAGGGCCGGGGAGCTGTTTTTT	CASSGQGKRAGELFF
.	TRBV20-1	TRBD1	TRBJ2-3	TGCAGTGCTCTAACCGGACAGGGCACAGATACGCAGTATTTT	CSALTGQGTDTQYF
few	TRBV28	.	TRBJ1-2	TGTGCCAGCAGCAGCAGGGCTCGGGGCTACACCTTC	CASSSRARGYTF
medium-sized	TRBV11-3	TRBD1	TRBJ1-1	TGTGCCAGCAGCTTAGATCCGGGACAGACGCTGAACACTGAAGCTTTCTTT	CASSLDPGQTLNTEAFF
medium-sized	TRBV3-1	.	TRBJ1-4	TGTGCCAGCAGCCAAGCCCCTCCGGGGGCGGGGGAAAAACTGTTTTTT	CASSQAPPGAGEKLFF
many	TRBV20-1	TRBD1	TRBJ2-7	TGCAGTGCTAGCCCGGACAGGGGGTACGAGCAGTACTTC	CSASPDRGYEQYF
many	TRBV20-1	.	TRBJ1-1	TGCAGTGCAGGGGCGGGAAACACTGAAGCTTTCTTT	CSAGAGNTEAFF
many	TRBV18	.	TRBJ2-1	TGTGCCAGCTCACCTCTCGTTAGGGTGACCAATGAGCAGTTCTTC	CASSPLVRVTNEQFF
many	TRBV9	TRBD2	TRBJ2-3	TGTGCCAGCAGCCCCAGTGGGGGCGGGAGGGCAGCAGATACGCAGTATTTT	CASSPSGGGRAADTQYF
medium-sized	TRBV20-1	TRBD2	TRBJ2-7	TGCAGTGCGTTTAGCGGGCTAACCTACGAGCAGTACTTC	CSAFSGLTYEQYF
many	TRBV20-1	TRBD2	TRBJ2-1	TGCAGTGCTAGAGATTTCACTAGCGGGAGGGCTTACTCTGATGAGCAGTTCTTC	CSARDFTSGRAYSDEQFF
medium-sized	TRBV3-1	TRBD2	TRBJ2-1	TGTGCCAGCAGCCTAGGACTAGCGGGAGTAGAAGAGCAGTTCTTC	CASSLGLAGVEEQFF
many	TRBV20-1	.	TRBJ2-1	TGCAGTGCCGAGGCGGGGAAGAGCTCCTACAATGAGCAGTTCTTC	CSAEAGKSSYNEQFF
many	TRBV12-3/TRBV12-4	.	TRBJ1-6	TGTGCCAGCAGCTCTAACAGGGTCGGCAATTCACCCCTCCACTTT	CASSSNRVGNSPLHF
many	TRBV20-1	.	TRBJ2-1	TGCAGTGCTAGGTCTGGGGGAGCTGCTTCCTCCTACAATGAGCAGTTCTTC	CSARSGGAASSYNEQFF
.	TRBV15	.	TRBJ1-5	TGTGCCACCAGCAGAGTGTACTCCGGGACGGTTAGCAATCAGCCCCAGCATTTT	CATSRVYSGTVSNQPQHF
.	TRBV27	TRBD1	TRBJ1-6	TGTGCCAGCAGCACGGGACAGTATAATTCACCCCTCCACTTT	CASSTGQYNSPLHF
.	TRBV5-1	.	TRBJ2-1	TGCGCCAGCAGCTGGCCCCCAGCGGAGGGGTACAATGAGCAGTTCTTC	CASSWPPAEGYNEQFF
.	TRBV9	.	TRBJ2-3	TGTGCCAGCAGCGTGTTAGCGATACCAGATACGCAGTATTTT	CASSVLAIPDTQYF
many	TRBV7-9	.	TRBJ2-7	TGTGCCAGCAGCTTTACAGGGAACTACGAGCAGTACTTC	CASSFTGNYEQYF
many	TRBV5-1	TRBD1	TRBJ1-2	TGCGCCAGCAGCTTGGAGGGACAGGGGCACTATGGCTACACCTTC	CASSLEGQGHYGYTF
many	TRBV11-2	.	TRBJ2-1	TGTGCCAGCAGCTTAGGACTAGTCATGGGCCATGAGCAGTTCTTC	CASSLGLVMGHEQFF
medium-sized	TRBV20-1	.	TRBJ1-2	TGCAGTGCTAGAGATGGTCTAACAGGTTCCTATGGCTACACCTTC	CSARDGLTGSYGYTF
many	TRBV20-1	.	TRBJ2-5	TGCAGTGCCAGCGTGGGTGGGGGCAGAGAGACCCAGTACTTC	CSASVGGGRETQYF
.	TRBV28	TRBD2	TRBJ2-4	TGTGCCAGCAGCCCGACTAGCGGGAGAGACATTCAGTACTTC	CASSPTSGRDIQYF
.	TRBV2	.	TRBJ2-1	TGTGCCAGCAGTGGGCCCTCGTCGGTCAATGAGCAGTTCTTC	CASSGPSSVNEQFF
medium-sized	TRBV11-2	.	TRBJ2-7	TGTGCCAGCAGCTTAGGAACGAACAGTTTCTCCTACGAGCAGTACTTC	CASSLGTNSFSYEQYF
medium-sized	TRBV12-5	.	TRBJ1-5	TGTGCTAGTGGAGGGGTGGAACAGCCCCAGCATTTT	CASGGVEQPQHF
many	TRBV29-1	.	TRBJ1-5	TGCAGCGTTGTGGACAGAGACAATCAGCCCCAGCATTTT	CSVVDRDNQPQHF
medium-sized	TRBV28	TRBD2	TRBJ2-3	TGTGCCAGCAGTCAGCTAGCGGGAGTAACAGATACGCAGTATTTT	CASSQLAGVTDTQYF
many	TRBV7-9	TRBD1	TRBJ1-5	TGTGCCAGCAGCCTAAGCGGGACAGGGGGAAATCAGCCCCAGCATTTT	CASSLSGTGGNQPQHF